This T cell receptor beta chain is from a study of blood T cell repertoires in COVID-19. Study-wide context: Italy, Spain and the United States were the sources of the convalescent and acute COVID-19 samples. The cDNA or gDNA used as material had been derived from T cells, B-cell-depleted T cells, or PBMCs.

Original processing notes: Nucleated cell number was recorded as an estimate derived from reference gene primer amplification. Sequencing was performed with immunoSEQ multiplex PCR; in TCRdb, only in-frame clones are kept and a portion is missing. For V, J and clone size, that table is used; D and trimming come from the DNA. The sample consists of about 110,000 clones, approximately 90% of them appearing once. In its sample, this clone was seen many times. The V gene's germline CDR1 is LGHDT and CDR2 YNNKEL (reference sequence). Trimming left V 4 bases short and J 12 bases short, with 30 bases between. The CDR3 totals 18 residues.

This TCR derives from a human donor in a cohort sampled during active COVID-19. Sequences were obtained from peripheral blood. The chain couples TRBV3-1 (or the pseudogene TRBV3-2) to TRBJ1-4; D perhaps matches TRBD1 (6 bases). CDR3 in DNA: TGTGCCAGCAGCCCCGGGACACTTTTGTTAGGCGCTTGGGGTGAACTGTTTTTT. Translation: CASSPGTLLLGAWGELFF.